Described below is a single T cell receptor beta chain sequence and its context. The time point was: baseline pretreatment blood. The treatment denotes: 15 Gy SBRT to primary tumor, nephrectomy 4 weeks later. The sample originates from a study of radiation and T cells in renal cell carcinoma. Method: immunoSEQ multiplex PCR; TCRdb's copy keeps in-frame clones and lacks some. The sample carries approximately 45,000 clones, about 80% recorded once. V was pared by 1 base and J by 8 bases, with 20 bases between. The CDR3 is made up of 17 amino acids. From germline, CDR1 is SGHDN and CDR2 FVKESK. This rearrangement joins TRBV14 to TRBJ2-2; D call uncertain. The input for sequencing was blood, taken from a patient whose treatment included radiotherapy and nephrectomy. This sequence originates from a woman in her 70s with renal cell carcinoma. Here the CDR3 reads CASSQAPGWVRRGELFF. The CDR3 region has the DNA TGTGCCAGCAGCCAAGCCCCGGGTTGGGTTAGGAGAGGGGAGCTGTTTTTT.